The T cell receptor (beta chain) described here comes from a study of technical replicates of blood from four donors. Germline V CDR1 and CDR2: LGHNA, YNFKEQ. The CDR3 has 16 amino acids. Unmatched junction bases numbered 7, after V lost 1 base and J lost 7 bases. Data came from immunoSEQ multiplex PCR; TCRdb stores just in-frame clones and leaves some out. The sample shows 70,000 to 95,000 clones, 94% of them seen only once. Sample: T cells isolated from PBMCs. This receptor was identified in a human donor in good health. The chain couples TRBV4-2 to TRBJ2-1; 10 positions match TRBD2. This CDR3 reads CASSQVITSGDNEQFF. In nucleotides, the CDR3 is TGTGCCAGCAGCCAAGTCATTACTAGCGGGGATAATGAGCAGTTCTTC.